This T cell receptor (beta chain) was observed in a study of CXCR3-negative and CXCR3-positive naive CD8 T cells. 5' RACE with UMI labels generated the TRB cDNA libraries. TCRdb re-called the 5' RACE reads, yielding one record per CDR3 amino acid sequence without DNA. The record lists about 80,000 distinct CDR3 sequences, of which the ten most abundant hold 1.5% to 2%. CDR1 SGHTA and CDR2 FQGTGA come from the germline V gene. The CDR3 consists of 15 residues. This sequence was found in a human donor in good health. Some clones in this sample may be carry-over from other donors' samples. What was sequenced was naive CXCR3- CD8+ T cells from blood. The subset is: CD45RO-CCR7+CD27+CD95- naive CD8+ T cells lacking CXCR3 (TNR3-). The J gene is TRBJ2-1, the V gene TRBV7-3; lacking DNA, the TRBD2 call made by TCRdb goes unchecked. The CDR3 loop is CASSLNRAEYNEQFF.